This TCR beta chain stems from a study of blood T cells in healthy people across ages. Every donor gave ten milliliters of peripheral blood. General study points: CMV status of donors was not determined, possibly confounding expanded clonotype changes.

Germline loops: CDR1 MDHEN, CDR2 SYDVKM. The CDR3 consists of 15 residues. V shed 6 bases and J 5 bases; nucleotides not matched to a gene: 10. Turning to this clonotype: Its antigen is as yet unknown.

With a J-beta primer mix and a sample-barcoded 5' primer, a second PCR ran roughly 6 to 11 cycles. In TCRdb, the 5' RACE reads were re-called with MiXCR into one record per CDR3 protein. In the table there are around 700,000 distinct CDR3 sequences, around a quarter of which are singletons. Another study also made use of these data, one on T cells of mothers and their children.

Sequencing used blood. The TCR originated in a boy aged 5-17 years in good health. The chain recombines TRBV28 with TRBJ2-7; TRBD1 matches at 10 bases. CDR3 bases: TGTGCCAGCAGAGCTCAGACAGGGGGCTTCGACGAGCAGTACTTC. It translates to CASRAQTGGFDEQYF. Based on the CDR3 plus reference TRBV28 and TRBJ2-7, the full variable domain is DVKVTQSSRYLVKRTGEKVFLECVQDMDHENMFWYRQDPGLGLRLIYFSYDVKMKEKGDIPEGYSVSREKKERFSLILESASTNQTSMYLCASRAQTGGFDEQYFGPGTRLTVT.